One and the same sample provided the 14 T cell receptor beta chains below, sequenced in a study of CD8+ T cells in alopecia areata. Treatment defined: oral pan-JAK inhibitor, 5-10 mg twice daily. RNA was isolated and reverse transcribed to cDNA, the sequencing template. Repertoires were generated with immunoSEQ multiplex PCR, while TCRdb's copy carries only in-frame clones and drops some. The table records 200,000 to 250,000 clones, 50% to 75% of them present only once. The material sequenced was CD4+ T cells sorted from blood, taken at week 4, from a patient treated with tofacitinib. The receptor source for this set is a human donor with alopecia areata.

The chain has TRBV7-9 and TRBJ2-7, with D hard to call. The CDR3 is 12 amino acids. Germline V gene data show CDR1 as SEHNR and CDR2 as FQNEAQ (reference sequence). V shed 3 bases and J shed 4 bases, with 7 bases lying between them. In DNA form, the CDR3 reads TGTGCCAGCAGCTTGTCTGCTTACGAGCAGTACTTC. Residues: CASSLSAYEQYF.

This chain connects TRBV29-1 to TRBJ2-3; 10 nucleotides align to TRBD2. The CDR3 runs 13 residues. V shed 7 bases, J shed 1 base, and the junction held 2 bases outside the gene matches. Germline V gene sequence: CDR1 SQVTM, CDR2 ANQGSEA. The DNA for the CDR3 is TGCAGCGGTACTAGCGGGGGCACAGATACGCAGTATTTT. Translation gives CSGTSGGTDTQYF.

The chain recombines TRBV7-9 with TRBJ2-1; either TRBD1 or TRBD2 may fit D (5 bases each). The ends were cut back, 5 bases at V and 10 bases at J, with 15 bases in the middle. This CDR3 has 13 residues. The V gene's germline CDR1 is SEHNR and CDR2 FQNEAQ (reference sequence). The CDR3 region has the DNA TGTGCCAGCAGCCCCAGGGACCCCAGAGAGCAGTTCTTC. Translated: CASSPRDPREQFF.

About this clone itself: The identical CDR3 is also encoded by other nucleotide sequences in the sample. CDR3 DNA: TGTGCCAGCTCACCGGGAGGAGGGGCAGATACGCAGTATTTT. Translation: CASSPGGGADTQYF. The rearrangement links TRBV18 to TRBJ2-3, with D possibly being TRBD2 (6 bases). The CDR3 is 14 amino acids. Germline lookup yields CDR1 KGHSH and CDR2 LQKENI. Trimming cost V 3 bases and J 4 bases, with 11 bases left between them.

The CDR3, as DNA: TGTGCCAGCAGCCGGGACAGGGACTATGGCTACACCTTC. This translates into CASSRDRDYGYTF. This chain joins TRBV6-6 and TRBJ1-2; TRBD1 agrees at 9 bases. The V and J ends lost 6 bases and 3 bases, in that order; junction bases with no gene match: 2. CDR1 and CDR2 from the germline V gene are MNHNY and SVGAGI (reference sequence). The length of the CDR3 is 13 residues.

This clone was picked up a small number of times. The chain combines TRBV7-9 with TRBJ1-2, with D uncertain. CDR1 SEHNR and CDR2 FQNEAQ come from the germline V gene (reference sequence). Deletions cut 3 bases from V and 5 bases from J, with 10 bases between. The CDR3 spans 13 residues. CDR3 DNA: TGTGCCAGCAGCTTTAACAGATTTTATGGCTACACCTTC. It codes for CASSFNRFYGYTF.

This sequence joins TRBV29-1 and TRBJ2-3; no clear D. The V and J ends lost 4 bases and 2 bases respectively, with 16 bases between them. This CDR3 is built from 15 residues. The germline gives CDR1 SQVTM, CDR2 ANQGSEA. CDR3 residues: CSVGVPSVYTDTQYF. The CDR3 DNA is TGCAGCGTTGGGGTCCCCAGCGTCTACACAGATACGCAGTATTTT.

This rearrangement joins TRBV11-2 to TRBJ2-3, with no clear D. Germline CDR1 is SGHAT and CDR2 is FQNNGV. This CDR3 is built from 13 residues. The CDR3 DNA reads TGTGCATCTCAGGAGCGAAGCACAGATACGCAGTATTTT. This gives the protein CASQERSTDTQYF.

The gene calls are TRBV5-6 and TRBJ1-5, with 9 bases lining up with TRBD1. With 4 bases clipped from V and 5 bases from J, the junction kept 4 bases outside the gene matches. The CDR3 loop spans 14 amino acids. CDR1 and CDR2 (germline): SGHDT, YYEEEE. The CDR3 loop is CASSPWDRDQPQHF. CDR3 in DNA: TGTGCCAGCAGCCCCTGGGACAGGGATCAGCCCCAGCATTTT. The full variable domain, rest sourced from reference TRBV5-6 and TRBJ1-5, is DAGVTQSPTHLIKTRGQQVTLRCSPKSGHDTVSWYQQALGQGPQFIFQYYEEEERQRGNFPDRFSGHQFPNYSSELNVNALLLGDSALYLCASSPWDRDQPQHFGDGTRLSIL.

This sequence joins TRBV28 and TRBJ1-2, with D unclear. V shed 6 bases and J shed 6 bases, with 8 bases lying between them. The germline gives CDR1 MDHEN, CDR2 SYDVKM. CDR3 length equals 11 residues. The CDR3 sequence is CASSSGDGYTF. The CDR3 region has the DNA TGTGCCAGCAGCTCAGGAGATGGCTACACCTTC.

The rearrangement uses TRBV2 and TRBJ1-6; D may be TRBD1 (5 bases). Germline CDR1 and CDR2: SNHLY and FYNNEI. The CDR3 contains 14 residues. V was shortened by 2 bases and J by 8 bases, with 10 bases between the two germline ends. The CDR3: CASSEQGLDSPLHF. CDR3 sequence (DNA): TGTGCCAGCAGTGAACAGGGTTTGGATTCACCCCTCCACTTT.

CDR3 region: CASSPSGGANQPQHF. Written as DNA, the CDR3 is TGTGCCAGCAGCCCATCAGGGGGCGCCAATCAGCCCCAGCATTTT. The chain uses TRBV4-2 and TRBJ1-5, with 8 bases fitting TRBD1. The CDR3 runs to 15 residues. CDR1 is LGHNA, CDR2 YNFKEQ, per germline. V shed 4 bases, J shed 3 bases, and the junction held 5 bases outside the gene matches.

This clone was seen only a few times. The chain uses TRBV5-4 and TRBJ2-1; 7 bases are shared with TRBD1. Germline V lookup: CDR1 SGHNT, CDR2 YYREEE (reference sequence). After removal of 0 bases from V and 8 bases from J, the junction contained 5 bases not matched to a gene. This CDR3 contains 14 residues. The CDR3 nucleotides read TGTGCCAGCAGCTTGGGACAGGGAAGCGATGAGCAGTTCTTC. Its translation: CASSLGQGSDEQFF.

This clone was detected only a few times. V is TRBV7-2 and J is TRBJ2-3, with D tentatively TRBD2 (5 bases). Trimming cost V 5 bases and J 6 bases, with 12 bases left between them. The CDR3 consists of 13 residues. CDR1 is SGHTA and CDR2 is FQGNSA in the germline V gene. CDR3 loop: CASSEGFMDTQYF. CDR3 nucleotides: TGTGCCAGCAGCGAGGGTTTTATGGATACGCAGTATTTT.